Below, 15 T cell receptor beta chains from the same sample are listed, as sequenced in a study of cytotoxic CD8 clonotypes in ibrutinib-treated CLL. Libraries were prepared by immunoSEQ multiplex PCR; TCRdb keeps only in-frame clonotypes and omits some of them. The sample lists about 160,000 clones; more than 75% were seen once. Material: PBMCs, obtained after 12 months of ibrutinib treatment. The source of these receptors is a human donor with chronic lymphocytic leukemia.

As to this clone: Other DNA sequences from this sample encode an identical CDR3 as well. In DNA, the CDR3 is TGTGCCAGCAGCGTAGAGCTTAACACTGAAGCTTTCTTT. Amino acid sequence: CASSVELNTEAFF. The rearrangement uses TRBV9 and TRBJ1-1; D not resolved. V dropped 0 bases and J dropped 2 bases, with 5 bases sitting between them. Germline assignment: CDR1 SGDLS and CDR2 YYNGEE. CDR3 length: 13 amino acids. The full variable domain, its missing parts supplied by reference TRBV9 and TRBJ1-1, is DSGVTQTPKHLITATGQRVTLRCSPRSGDLSVYWYQQSLDQGLQFLIQYYNGEERAKGNILERFSAQQFPDLHSELNLSSLELGDSALYFCASSVELNTEAFFGQGTRLTVV.

This chain uses TRBV7-6 with TRBJ2-1, with D unresolved. Trimming left V 5 bases short and J 5 bases short, with 10 bases between. This CDR3 spans 13 amino acids. CDR1 and CDR2 from the germline V gene are SGHVS and FNYEAQ. The CDR3 DNA reads TGTGCCAGCAGCCGAACGACTGACAATGAGCAGTTCTTC. Its translation is CASSRTTDNEQFF.

The chain has TRBV14 and TRBJ1-2; D gene uncertain. This CDR3 contains 16 residues. Germline CDR1 SGHDN, CDR2 FVKESK. With 0 bases removed from V and 4 bases from J, the gap between germline ends came to 15 bases. In DNA, the CDR3 is TGTGCCAGCAGCCAAGAAATCCCCAGCCTGGGCTATGGCTACACCTTC. Its protein product is CASSQEIPSLGYGYTF.

CDR3 protein: CASSLSGTVGGYTF. CDR3 coding DNA: TGTGCCAGCAGTTTATCAGGGACAGTTGGGGGCTACACCTTC. The chain employs TRBV28 and TRBJ1-2; 7 nucleotides align to TRBD1. CDR1 is MDHEN, CDR2 SYDVKM, per germline. The CDR3 is made up of 14 amino acids. The V gene end was trimmed by 1 base and the J gene end by 8 bases; junction bases not matched to a gene: 7.

V usage is TRBV15 and J usage is TRBJ1-2; D may be TRBD1 (6 bases). The CDR3 spans 15 residues. The germline V gene has CDR1 LNHNV and CDR2 YYDKDF (reference sequence). The V end lost 4 bases, the J end lost 6 bases, and 18 bases lay between the germline ends. Here the CDR3 DNA reads TGTGCCACCAGCAAGCAATCCGGGGGGCCAAATGGCTACACCTTC. Translated: CATSKQSGGPNGYTF.

CDR3 sequence: CASSPAGSYEQYF. DNA for the CDR3: TGCGCCAGCAGCCCCGCAGGCTCCTACGAGCAGTACTTC. The V call is TRBV5-1, the J call TRBJ2-7; D is unclear. CDR1 and CDR2 from the germline V gene are SGHRS and YFSETQ. Trimming took off 4 bases at V and 0 bases at J, with 8 bases between the two ends. This CDR3 region has 13 residues.

The chain uses TRBV7-8 and TRBJ2-7; 11 positions match TRBD1. The CDR3 is 15 residues long. Looked up from germline, CDR1 is SGHVS and CDR2 is FQNEAQ. V dropped 5 bases and J dropped 2; count of bases not matched to a gene: 5. CDR3 nucleotides: TGTGCCAGCAGCCTCGGGACAGGGGGAACCTACGAGCAGTACTTC. This sequence encodes CASSLGTGGTYEQYF. Drawing the rest from reference TRBV7-8 and TRBJ2-7, the complete variable domain is GAGVSQSPRYKVAKRGQDVALRCDPISGHVSLFWYQQALGQGPEFLTYFQNEAQLDKSGLPSDRFFAERPEGSVSTLKIQRTQQEDSAVYLCASSLGTGGTYEQYFGPGTRLTVT.

This clone was counted between two and nine times. The chain recombines TRBV25-1 with TRBJ1-5; D remains unclear. This CDR3 is built from 15 residues. The V end lost 2 bases, the J end lost 0 bases, and 8 bases lay between the germline ends. CDR1 MGHDK and CDR2 SYGVNS come from the germline V gene. CDR3 sequence: CASSETAYSNQPQHF. The DNA for the CDR3 is TGTGCCAGCAGTGAAACAGCGTATAGCAATCAGCCCCAGCATTTT.

The chain links TRBV7-9 to TRBJ1-2, with a possible D match to TRBD1 (5 bases). Trimming cost V 5 bases and J 4 bases, with 11 bases left between them. Germline loops: CDR1 SEHNR, CDR2 FQNEAQ (reference sequence). The CDR3 has 13 amino acids. CDR3 sequence: CASSKTGLYGYTF. In DNA, the CDR3 is TGTGCCAGCAGCAAAACAGGCCTCTATGGCTACACCTTC.

V usage is TRBV5-1 and J usage is TRBJ2-3; D remains unclear. Per the germline V gene, CDR1 is SGHRS and CDR2 is YFSETQ. The CDR3 consists of 11 residues. Trimming pared 2 bases from V and 6 bases from J, leaving 4 bases between. CDR3 nucleotides: TGCGCCAGCAGCTTCGATGATACGCAGTATTTT. Translating gives CASSFDDTQYF.

This sequence joins TRBV5-4 and TRBJ2-2; unclear D gene. The CDR3 length is 15 residues. V was clipped by 4 bases and J by 1 base, with 11 bases between them. The germline V gene has CDR1 SGHNT and CDR2 YYREEE (reference sequence). This chain's CDR3 is CASSIDGWNTGELFF. The DNA for the CDR3 is TGTGCCAGCAGCATAGACGGCTGGAACACCGGGGAGCTGTTTTTT.

V usage is TRBV28 and J usage is TRBJ2-7; 9 bases are a match to TRBD1. Germline V gives CDR1 MDHEN, CDR2 SYDVKM. The V and J ends lost 9 bases and 5 bases, in that order; junction bases with no gene match: 8. This CDR3 is 13 amino acids long. CDR3 bases: TGTGCCAGTTGGGGGGACAGGGCCCACGAGCAGTACTTC. Encoded protein: CASWGDRAHEQYF.

There are many counts of this clone. V and J are TRBV28 and TRBJ1-2; TRBD1 might be the D (5 bases). Trimming removed 6 bases at V and 0 bases at J, with 17 bases between. Germline CDR1 MDHEN, CDR2 SYDVKM. This CDR3 contains 16 residues. The CDR3 coding sequence is TGTGCCAGCAGCCCTCAGGTGGGGCGGCCTAACTATGGCTACACCTTC. Translated: CASSPQVGRPNYGYTF.

V is TRBV7-2 and J is TRBJ1-1, with 9 bases matching TRBD1. The CDR3 has 16 amino acids. Trimming removed 4 bases from V and 6 bases from J; junction bases left unmatched: 12. Germline assignment: CDR1 SGHTA and CDR2 FQGNSA. The CDR3 protein is CASSSRQQGAHAEAFF. The CDR3 bases are TGTGCCAGCAGCTCGCGACAACAGGGGGCGCACGCTGAAGCTTTCTTT.

As for this clone: Other DNA sequences from this sample encode an identical CDR3 as well. V is TRBV7-9 and J is TRBJ1-2; no reliable D call. The germline gives CDR1 SEHNR, CDR2 FQNEAQ (reference sequence). The CDR3 totals 13 residues. Trimming shortened V by 5 bases and J by 4 bases, and 11 bases separated the two germline ends. The chain's CDR3 is CASSPSGIYGYTF. In DNA form, the CDR3 reads TGTGCCAGCAGCCCAAGTGGGATCTATGGCTACACCTTC.